Listed below are T cell receptor beta chains from one sample, sequenced in a study of T cells in Graves' hyperthyroidism and ophthalmopathy. Using its own MiXCR run on the multiplex PCR reads, TCRdb lists one record per CDR3 protein. The top ten hold roughly 4.5% of the sample, which has 600,000 to 700,000 distinct CDR3 sequences, over 12% seen once. The sequencing input was blood. Receptors originate from a woman aged 40 to 50 with Graves' ophthalmopathy. Both conserved end residues are part of each CDR3. Each record gives: V gene, clone size, D gene, J gene, CDR3 protein, CDR3 DNA. A D gene is named only where the DNA matches it firmly. The size field is filled for only some rows; it gives once, few, many or a size class.

v_call: TRBV12-3/TRBV12-4
clone_size: many
d_call: TRBD2
j_call: TRBJ2-5
cdr3_aa: CASSLASGSLQETQYF
cdr3_nt: TGTGCCAGCAGTTTAGCTAGCGGGTCTCTCCAAGAGACCCAGTACTTC

v_call: TRBV5-1
clone_size: many
d_call: -
j_call: TRBJ1-5
cdr3_aa: CASSFDSPDQPQHF
cdr3_nt: TGCGCCAGCAGCTTCGACAGCCCGGATCAGCCCCAGCATTTT

v_call: TRBV5-5
clone_size: many
d_call: -
j_call: TRBJ1-2
cdr3_aa: CASSLEPTTNYGYTF
cdr3_nt: TGTGCCAGCAGCTTGGAGCCGACAACTAACTATGGCTACACCTTC

v_call: TRBV27
clone_size: many
d_call: -
j_call: TRBJ1-5
cdr3_aa: CASSLLGENQPQHF
cdr3_nt: TGTGCCAGCAGTTTGCTGGGAGAGAATCAGCCCCAGCATTTT

v_call: TRBV7-2
clone_size: many
d_call: TRBD1
j_call: TRBJ1-5
cdr3_aa: CASSLALGQGAQEPQHF
cdr3_nt: TGTGCCAGCAGCTTAGCGTTGGGACAGGGGGCGCAGGAGCCCCAGCATTTT

v_call: TRBV6-5
clone_size: few
d_call: -
j_call: TRBJ2-1
cdr3_aa: CATEGDSGNEQFF
cdr3_nt: TGTGCCACAGAAGGGGATTCCGGCAATGAGCAGTTCTTC

v_call: TRBV29-1
clone_size: few
d_call: TRBD1
j_call: TRBJ2-7
cdr3_aa: CSVVQGALGEQYF
cdr3_nt: TGCAGCGTGGTACAGGGGGCGTTGGGGGAGCAGTACTTC

v_call: TRBV7-2
clone_size: -
d_call: -
j_call: TRBJ2-7
cdr3_aa: CASTSDGSYEQYF
cdr3_nt: TGTGCCAGCACCTCGGACGGCTCCTACGAGCAGTACTTC

v_call: TRBV9
clone_size: few
d_call: -
j_call: TRBJ2-2
cdr3_aa: CASDSGSSTGELFF
cdr3_nt: TGTGCCAGCGACTCCGGGAGTAGCACCGGGGAGCTGTTTTTT

v_call: TRBV20-1
clone_size: many
d_call: -
j_call: TRBJ1-1
cdr3_aa: CSAPGDGNTEAFF
cdr3_nt: TGCAGTGCCCCCGGGGACGGTAACACTGAAGCTTTCTTT

v_call: TRBV20-1
clone_size: many
d_call: TRBD2
j_call: TRBJ2-5
cdr3_aa: CSARDRRIAGPQETQYF
cdr3_nt: TGCAGTGCTAGAGATCGGAGGATAGCGGGACCACAAGAGACCCAGTACTTC

v_call: TRBV6-2/TRBV6-3
clone_size: many
d_call: -
j_call: TRBJ1-1
cdr3_aa: CASSSGATEAFF
cdr3_nt: TGTGCCAGCAGTTCGGGGGCCACTGAAGCTTTCTTT

v_call: TRBV6-1
clone_size: many
d_call: -
j_call: TRBJ1-1
cdr3_aa: CASSVRRETEAFF
cdr3_nt: TGTGCCAGCAGTGTTCGCAGGGAAACTGAAGCTTTCTTT

v_call: TRBV12-3/TRBV12-4
clone_size: many
d_call: -
j_call: TRBJ2-2
cdr3_aa: CATEVTGELFF
cdr3_nt: TGTGCCACCGAAGTCACCGGGGAGCTGTTTTTT

v_call: TRBV15
clone_size: few
d_call: -
j_call: TRBJ1-5
cdr3_aa: CATSIPGGNQPQHF
cdr3_nt: TGTGCCACCAGCATCCCCGGGGGAAATCAGCCCCAGCATTTT

v_call: TRBV4-1
clone_size: many
d_call: -
j_call: TRBJ2-7
cdr3_aa: CASSQDRQASSYEQYF
cdr3_nt: TGCGCCAGCAGCCAAGATCGACAGGCTAGCTCCTACGAGCAGTACTTC

v_call: TRBV12-3/TRBV12-4
clone_size: many
d_call: -
j_call: TRBJ2-2
cdr3_aa: CASSFRGLGTGELFF
cdr3_nt: TGTGCCAGCAGTTTTAGGGGCCTGGGCACCGGGGAGCTGTTTTTT

v_call: TRBV19
clone_size: few
d_call: TRBD1
j_call: TRBJ1-2
cdr3_aa: CASSIDLTGALYGYTF
cdr3_nt: TGTGCCAGTAGTATAGATCTGACAGGGGCCCTCTATGGCTACACCTTC

v_call: TRBV27
clone_size: many
d_call: -
j_call: TRBJ1-2
cdr3_aa: CASSPRTVGNYGYTF
cdr3_nt: TGTGCCAGCAGTCCCCGGACAGTTGGGAACTATGGCTACACCTTC

v_call: TRBV28
clone_size: once
d_call: -
j_call: TRBJ1-2
cdr3_aa: CASSLFLTIDGYTF
cdr3_nt: TGTGCCAGCAGTTTATTCCTGACAATCGATGGCTACACCTTC

v_call: TRBV7-2
clone_size: many
d_call: TRBD1
j_call: TRBJ1-5
cdr3_aa: CASSSTGDAQPQHF
cdr3_nt: TGTGCCAGCAGCTCAACAGGGGACGCTCAGCCCCAGCATTTT

v_call: TRBV6-2/TRBV6-3
clone_size: many
d_call: -
j_call: TRBJ2-7
cdr3_aa: CASSYSPATAYEQYF
cdr3_nt: TGTGCCAGCAGTTACTCCCCAGCGACAGCCTACGAGCAGTACTTC

v_call: TRBV30
clone_size: many
d_call: -
j_call: TRBJ1-1
cdr3_aa: CAHSTRGPGGTEAFF
cdr3_nt: TGTGCCCACTCTACTAGAGGGCCCGGGGGCACTGAAGCTTTCTTT

v_call: TRBV6-1
clone_size: -
d_call: -
j_call: TRBJ1-1
cdr3_aa: CASRTDSHTEAFF
cdr3_nt: TGTGCCAGCAGAACGGACAGTCATACTGAAGCTTTCTTT

v_call: TRBV5-5
clone_size: -
d_call: TRBD1
j_call: TRBJ1-1
cdr3_aa: CASSTGRGLAEAFF
cdr3_nt: TGTGCCAGCAGCACTGGGAGGGGGCTCGCTGAAGCTTTCTTT

v_call: TRBV7-2
clone_size: many
d_call: -
j_call: TRBJ2-7
cdr3_aa: CASSPWVFGSSGEQYF
cdr3_nt: TGTGCCAGCAGTCCATGGGTGTTCGGGAGTTCGGGCGAGCAGTACTTC

v_call: TRBV10-3
clone_size: few
d_call: -
j_call: TRBJ2-7
cdr3_aa: CAISALGAYEQYF
cdr3_nt: TGTGCCATCAGTGCATTAGGCGCCTACGAGCAGTACTTC

v_call: TRBV24-1
clone_size: many
d_call: TRBD1
j_call: TRBJ1-1
cdr3_aa: CATSDRGQNTEAFF
cdr3_nt: TGTGCCACCAGTGACAGGGGGCAGAACACTGAAGCTTTCTTT

v_call: TRBV15
clone_size: many
d_call: TRBD2
j_call: TRBJ2-7
cdr3_aa: CATSGSGRGNEQYF
cdr3_nt: TGTGCCACCAGCGGTAGCGGGAGAGGGAACGAGCAGTACTTC